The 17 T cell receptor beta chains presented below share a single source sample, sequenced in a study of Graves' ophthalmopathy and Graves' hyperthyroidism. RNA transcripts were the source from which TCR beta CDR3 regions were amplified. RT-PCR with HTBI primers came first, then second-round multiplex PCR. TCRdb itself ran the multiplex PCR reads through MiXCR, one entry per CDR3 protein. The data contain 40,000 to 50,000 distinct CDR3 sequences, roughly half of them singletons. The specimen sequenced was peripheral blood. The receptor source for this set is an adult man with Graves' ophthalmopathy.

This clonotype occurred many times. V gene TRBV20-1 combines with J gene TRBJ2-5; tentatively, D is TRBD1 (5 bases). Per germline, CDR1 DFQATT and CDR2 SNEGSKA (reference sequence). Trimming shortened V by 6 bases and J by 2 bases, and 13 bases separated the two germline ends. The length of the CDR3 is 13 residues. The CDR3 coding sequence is TGCAGTGCCCCCGACAGATTACAAGAGACCCAGTACTTC. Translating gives CSAPDRLQETQYF.

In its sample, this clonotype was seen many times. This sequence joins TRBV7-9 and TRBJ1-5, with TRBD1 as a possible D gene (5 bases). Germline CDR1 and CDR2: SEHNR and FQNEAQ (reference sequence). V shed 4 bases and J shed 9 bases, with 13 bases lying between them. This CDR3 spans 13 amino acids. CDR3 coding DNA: TGTGCCAGCAGCTCCGGGGCGGATGGGCCCCAGCATTTT. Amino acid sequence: CASSSGADGPQHF.

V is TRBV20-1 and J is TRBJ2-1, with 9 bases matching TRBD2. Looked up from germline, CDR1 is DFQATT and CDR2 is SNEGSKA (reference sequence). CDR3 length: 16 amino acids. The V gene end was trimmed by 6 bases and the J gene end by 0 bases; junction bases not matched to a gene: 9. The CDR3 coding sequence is TGCAGTGCCCCAGAGGGGACTAGCTCCTCCTACAATGAGCAGTTCTTC. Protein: CSAPEGTSSSYNEQFF.

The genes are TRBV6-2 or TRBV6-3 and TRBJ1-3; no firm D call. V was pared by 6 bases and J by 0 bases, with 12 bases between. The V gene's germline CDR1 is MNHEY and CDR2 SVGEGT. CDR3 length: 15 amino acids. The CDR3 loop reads CASSLYPSSGNTIYF. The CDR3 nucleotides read TGTGCCAGCAGCTTGTACCCATCCTCTGGAAACACCATATATTTT.

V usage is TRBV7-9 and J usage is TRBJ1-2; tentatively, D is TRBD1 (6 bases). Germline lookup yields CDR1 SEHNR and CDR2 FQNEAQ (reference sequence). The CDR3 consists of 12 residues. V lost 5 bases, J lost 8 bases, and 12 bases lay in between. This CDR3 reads CASSLATGGYTF. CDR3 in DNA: TGTGCCAGCAGCCTCGCCACAGGGGGCTACACCTTC. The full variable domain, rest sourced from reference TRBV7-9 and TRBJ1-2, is DTGVSQNPRHKITKRGQNVTFRCDPISEHNRLYWYRQTLGQGPEFLTYFQNEAQLEKSRLLSDRFSAERPKGSFSTLEIQRTEQGDSAMYLCASSLATGGYTFGSGTRLTVV.

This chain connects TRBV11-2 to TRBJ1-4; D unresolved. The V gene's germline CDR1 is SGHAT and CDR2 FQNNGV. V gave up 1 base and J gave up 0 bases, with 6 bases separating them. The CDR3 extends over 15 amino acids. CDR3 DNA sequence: TGTGCCAGCAGCTTAGCACTAGCAACTAATGAAAAACTGTTTTTT. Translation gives CASSLALATNEKLFF.

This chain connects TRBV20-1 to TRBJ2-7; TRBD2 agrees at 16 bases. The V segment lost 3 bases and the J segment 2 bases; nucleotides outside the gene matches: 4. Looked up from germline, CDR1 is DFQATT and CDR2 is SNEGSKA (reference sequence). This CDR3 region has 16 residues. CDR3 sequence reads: CSASPGLAGGTYEQYF. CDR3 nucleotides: TGCAGTGCTAGCCCGGGACTAGCGGGAGGGACCTACGAGCAGTACTTC.

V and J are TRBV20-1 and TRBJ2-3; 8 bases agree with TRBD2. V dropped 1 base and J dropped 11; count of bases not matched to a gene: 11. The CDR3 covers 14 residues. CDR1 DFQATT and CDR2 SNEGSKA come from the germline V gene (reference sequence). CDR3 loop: CSARGGGRHNEQYF. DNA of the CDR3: TGCAGTGCTAGAGGAGGCGGGAGGCACAATGAGCAGTATTTT.

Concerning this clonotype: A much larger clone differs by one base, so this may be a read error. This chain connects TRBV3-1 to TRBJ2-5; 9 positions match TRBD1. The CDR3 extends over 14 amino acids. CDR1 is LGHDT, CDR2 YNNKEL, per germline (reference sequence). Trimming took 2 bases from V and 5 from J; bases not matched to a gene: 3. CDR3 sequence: CASSQNRGRETQYF. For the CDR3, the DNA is TGTGCCAGCAGCCAAAACAGGGGGCGTGAGACCCAGTACTTC.

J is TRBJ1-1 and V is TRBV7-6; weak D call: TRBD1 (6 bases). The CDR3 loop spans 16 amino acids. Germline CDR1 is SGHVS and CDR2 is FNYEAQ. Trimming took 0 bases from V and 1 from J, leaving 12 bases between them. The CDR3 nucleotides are TGTGCCAGCAGCTTAGCGGGGGGGCCAGCGAACACTGAAGCTTTCTTT. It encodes CASSLAGGPANTEAFF.

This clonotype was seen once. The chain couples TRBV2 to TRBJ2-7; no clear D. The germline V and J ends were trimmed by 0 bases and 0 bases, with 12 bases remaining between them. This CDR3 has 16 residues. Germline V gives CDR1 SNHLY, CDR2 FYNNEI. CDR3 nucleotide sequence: TGTGCCAGCAGTGAAGCGGGCAGGAGAAGCTCCTACGAGCAGTACTTC. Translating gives CASSEAGRRSSYEQYF. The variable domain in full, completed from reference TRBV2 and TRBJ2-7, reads EPEVTQTPSHQVTQMGQEVILRCVPISNHLYFYWYRQILGQKVEFLVSFYNNEISEKSEIFDDQFSVERPDGSNFTLKIRSTKLEDSAMYFCASSEAGRRSSYEQYFGPGTRLTVT.

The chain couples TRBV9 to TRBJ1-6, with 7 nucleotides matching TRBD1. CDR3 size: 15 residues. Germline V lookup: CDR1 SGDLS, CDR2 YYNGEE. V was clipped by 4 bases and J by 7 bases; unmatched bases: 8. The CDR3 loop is CASSSRQGGNSPLHF. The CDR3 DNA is TGTGCCAGCAGCTCCCGACAGGGTGGAAATTCACCCCTCCACTTT. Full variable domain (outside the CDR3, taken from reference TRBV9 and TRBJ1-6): DSGVTQTPKHLITATGQRVTLRCSPRSGDLSVYWYQQSLDQGLQFLIQYYNGEERAKGNILERFSAQQFPDLHSELNLSSLELGDSALYFCASSSRQGGNSPLHFGNGTRLTVT.

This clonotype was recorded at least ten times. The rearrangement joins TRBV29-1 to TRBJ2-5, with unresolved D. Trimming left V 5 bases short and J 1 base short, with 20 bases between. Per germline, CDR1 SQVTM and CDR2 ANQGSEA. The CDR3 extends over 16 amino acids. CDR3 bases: TGCAGCGTTCTCCCCTATCTCCCCCAGGTCCAAGAGACCCAGTACTTC. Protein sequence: CSVLPYLPQVQETQYF.

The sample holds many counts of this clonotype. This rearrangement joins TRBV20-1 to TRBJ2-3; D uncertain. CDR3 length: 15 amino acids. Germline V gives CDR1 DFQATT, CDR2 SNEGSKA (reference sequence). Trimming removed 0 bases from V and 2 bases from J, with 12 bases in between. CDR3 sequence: CSARDQLDFTDTQYF. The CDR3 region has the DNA TGCAGTGCTAGAGATCAGCTAGACTTCACAGATACGCAGTATTTT.

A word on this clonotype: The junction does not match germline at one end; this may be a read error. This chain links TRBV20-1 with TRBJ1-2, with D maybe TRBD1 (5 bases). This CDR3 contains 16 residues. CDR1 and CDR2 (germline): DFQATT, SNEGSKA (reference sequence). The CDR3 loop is CRAAPAGGSANYGNTF. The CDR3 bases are TGCAGAGCCGCACCAGCGGGGGGAAGCGCTAACTATGGCAACACCTTC.

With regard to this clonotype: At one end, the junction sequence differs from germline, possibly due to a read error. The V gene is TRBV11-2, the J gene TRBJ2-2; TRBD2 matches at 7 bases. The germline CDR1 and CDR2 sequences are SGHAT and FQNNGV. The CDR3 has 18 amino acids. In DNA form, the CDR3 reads TGTGTCAGCAGCTTTGGACTAGATACTCGCTCTGGTACCGGGGAGCTGTTTTTT. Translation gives CVSSFGLDTRSGTGELFF.

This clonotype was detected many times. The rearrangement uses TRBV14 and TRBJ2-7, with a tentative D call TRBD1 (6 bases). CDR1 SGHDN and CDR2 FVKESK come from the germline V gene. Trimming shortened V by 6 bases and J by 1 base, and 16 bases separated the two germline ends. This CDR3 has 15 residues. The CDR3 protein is CASSPGTHPSYEQYF. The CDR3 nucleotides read TGTGCCAGCAGTCCGGGGACACACCCATCCTACGAGCAGTACTTC.